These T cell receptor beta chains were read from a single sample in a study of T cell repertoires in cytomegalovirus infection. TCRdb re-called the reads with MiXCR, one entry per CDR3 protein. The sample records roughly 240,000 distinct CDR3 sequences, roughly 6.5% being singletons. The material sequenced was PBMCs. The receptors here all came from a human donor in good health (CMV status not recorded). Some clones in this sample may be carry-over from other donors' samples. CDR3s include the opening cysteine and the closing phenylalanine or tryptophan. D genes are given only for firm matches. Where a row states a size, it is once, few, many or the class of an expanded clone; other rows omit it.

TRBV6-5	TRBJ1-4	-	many	TGTGCCAGCAGTTATTCGGGGCCGTCTAATGAAAAACTGTTTTTT	CASSYSGPSNEKLFF
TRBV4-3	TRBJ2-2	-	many	TGCGCCAGCAGCCAAGATCTTGGAAGTCAGGTTAACACCGGGGAGCTGTTTTTT	CASSQDLGSQVNTGELFF
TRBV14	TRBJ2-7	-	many	TGTGCCAGCAGCCAATTTAGCTACGAGCAGTACTTC	CASSQFSYEQYF
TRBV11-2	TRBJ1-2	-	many	TGTGCCAGCAGGAACACAGGTTCTCAGGGCTATGGCTACACCTTC	CASRNTGSQGYGYTF
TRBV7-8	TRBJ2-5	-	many	TGTGCCAGCAGCTTAAGGCCCTTCCAAGAGACCCAGTACTTC	CASSLRPFQETQYF
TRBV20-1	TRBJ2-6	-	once	TGCAGTGCTAGTGCACCTGGGGCCAACGTCCTGACTTTC	CSASAPGANVLTF
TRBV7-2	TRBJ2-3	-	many	TGTGCCAGCAGCTTAGCTGGGACCCTCTCGCCAGCAGATACGCAGTATTTT	CASSLAGTLSPADTQYF
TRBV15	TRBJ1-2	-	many	TGTGCCACCAGCAGAGGAGGAGGTTCTGGCTACACCTTC	CATSRGGGSGYTF
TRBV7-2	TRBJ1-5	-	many	TGTGCCAGCAGCCCTTTTGCAGCGGGGGCAAATCAGCCCCAGCATTTT	CASSPFAAGANQPQHF
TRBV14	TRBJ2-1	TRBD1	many	TGTGCCAGCAGCCACCCTTCCGGGACAGAGAAATACAATGAGCAGTTCTTC	CASSHPSGTEKYNEQFF
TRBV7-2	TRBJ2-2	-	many	TGTGCCAGCACCCAGAAAGGTCTGAGCAAAATGACCGGGGAGCTGTTTTTT	CASTQKGLSKMTGELFF
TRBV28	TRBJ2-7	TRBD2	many	TGTGCCAGCAGTTCCCCGGGGGGGACCTACGAGCAGTACTTC	CASSSPGGTYEQYF
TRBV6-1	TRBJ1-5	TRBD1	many	TGTGCCAGCACTTCAGGGGGTGGGGGCAATCAGCCCCAGCATTTT	CASTSGGGGNQPQHF
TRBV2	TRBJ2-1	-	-	TGTGCCCGCAGTGTGCATGAGCAGTTCTTC	CARSVHEQFF
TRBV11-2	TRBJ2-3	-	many	TGTGCCAGCCGTCTAGGAGGGGACCCCATCACGCAGTATTTT	CASRLGGDPITQYF
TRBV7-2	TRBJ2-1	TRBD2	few	TGTGCCAGCAGCTTCTACCTAGCGGGGGGGAATTACAATGAGCAGTTCTTC	CASSFYLAGGNYNEQFF
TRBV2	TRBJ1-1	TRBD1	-	TGTGCCAGCAGTGAAACAAGGGGACAGGCCCTCGCTTCCGAAGCTTTCTTT	CASSETRGQALASEAFF
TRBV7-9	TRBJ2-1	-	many	TGTGCCAGCAGCTCTGCGGGGCTCTACAATGAGCAGTTCTTC	CASSSAGLYNEQFF
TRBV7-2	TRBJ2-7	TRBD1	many	TGTGCCAGCAGCATCGGGACAGGGAATGTCTACGAGCAGTACTTC	CASSIGTGNVYEQYF
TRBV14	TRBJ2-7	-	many	TGTGCCAGCAGCCCCGGGCGAGCATCACCCTACGAGCAGTACTTC	CASSPGRASPYEQYF
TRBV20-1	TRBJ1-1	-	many	TGCAGTGCTAGAGTCCGTTCGGACACTGAAGCTTTCTTT	CSARVRSDTEAFF
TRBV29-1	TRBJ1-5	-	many	TGCAGCGTTCAGCAGGGCCGGGATCAGCCCCAGCATTTT	CSVQQGRDQPQHF
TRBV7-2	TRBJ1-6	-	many	TGTGCCAGCAGCTTAGATGGGAAACGGTCACCCCTCCACTTT	CASSLDGKRSPLHF
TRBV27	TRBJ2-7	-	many	TGTGCCAGCAGTTTATCACGGGGTTGGCCCTACGAGCAGTACTTC	CASSLSRGWPYEQYF
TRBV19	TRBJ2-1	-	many	TGTGCCAGTAGTGACCGGGAGCTTTACAATGAGCAGTTCTTC	CASSDRELYNEQFF
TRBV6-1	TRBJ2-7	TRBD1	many	TGTGCCAGCAGCCGCGGCAGGGGGCCCTACGAGCAGTACTTC	CASSRGRGPYEQYF
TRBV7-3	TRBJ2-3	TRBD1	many	TGTGCCAGCAGCTCCGGACAGGTTAGCACAGATACGCAGTATTTT	CASSSGQVSTDTQYF
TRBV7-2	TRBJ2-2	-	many	TGTGCCAGCCGACGGGGGGCGGTACGGGGCACCGGGGAGCTGTTTTTT	CASRRGAVRGTGELFF
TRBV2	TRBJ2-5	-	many	TGTGCCAGCAGGGCCCTGGCGGAGACCCAGTACTTC	CASRALAETQYF
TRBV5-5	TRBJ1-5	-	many	TGTGCCAGCAGCTTCGGGGAAAACCAGCCCCAGCATTTT	CASSFGENQPQHF
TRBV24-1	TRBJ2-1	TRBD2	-	TGTGCCACCAGTGATTTAGGACTAGCGGGGGGGGGGTACAATGAGCAGTTCTTC	CATSDLGLAGGGYNEQFF
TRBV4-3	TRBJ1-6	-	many	TGCGCCAGCAGCCTAAAATCCGGCTCCTATAATTCACCCCTCCACTTT	CASSLKSGSYNSPLHF
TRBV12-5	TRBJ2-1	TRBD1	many	TGTGCTAGTGGTCCCGGGACAGGGGGTAATGAGCAGTTCTTC	CASGPGTGGNEQFF
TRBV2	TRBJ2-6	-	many	TGTGCCAGCAGACCTTGGACGCTTGCTCAGGGGGCCAACGTCCTGACTTTC	CASRPWTLAQGANVLTF
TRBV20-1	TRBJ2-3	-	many	TGCAGTGCCACGGCCGGGGCCGGCACAGATACGCAGTATTTT	CSATAGAGTDTQYF
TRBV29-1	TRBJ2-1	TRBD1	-	TGCAGCGTTGAGGACAGGCCAGGGGACAATGAGCAGTTCTTC	CSVEDRPGDNEQFF
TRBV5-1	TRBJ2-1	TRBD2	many	TGCGCCAGCAGCTTGGAGTTTGCGTCTAGCGGGGGGTCGGGCAATGAGCAGTTCTTC	CASSLEFASSGGSGNEQFF
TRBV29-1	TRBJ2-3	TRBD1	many	TGCAGCGTTGAACAGGGGGCGCCGGGAGATACGCAGTATTTT	CSVEQGAPGDTQYF
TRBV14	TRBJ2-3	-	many	TGTGCCAGCAGCCAAGATCATGTTCTAGGGACGCAGTATTTT	CASSQDHVLGTQYF
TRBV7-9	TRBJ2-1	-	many	TGTGCCAGCAGCTTAGTAATTGGGGATGAGCAGTTCTTC	CASSLVIGDEQFF